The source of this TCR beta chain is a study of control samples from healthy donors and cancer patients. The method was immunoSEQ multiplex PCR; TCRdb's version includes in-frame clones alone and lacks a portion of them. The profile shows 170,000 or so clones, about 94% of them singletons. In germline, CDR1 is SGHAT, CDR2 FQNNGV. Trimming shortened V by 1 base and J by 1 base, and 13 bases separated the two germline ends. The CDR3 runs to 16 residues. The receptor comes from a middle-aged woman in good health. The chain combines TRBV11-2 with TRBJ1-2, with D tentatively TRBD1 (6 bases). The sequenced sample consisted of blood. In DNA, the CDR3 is TGTGCCAGCAGCTTAGGCGCAGGGGTGGGTAACTATGGCTACACCTTC. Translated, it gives CASSLGAGVGNYGYTF.